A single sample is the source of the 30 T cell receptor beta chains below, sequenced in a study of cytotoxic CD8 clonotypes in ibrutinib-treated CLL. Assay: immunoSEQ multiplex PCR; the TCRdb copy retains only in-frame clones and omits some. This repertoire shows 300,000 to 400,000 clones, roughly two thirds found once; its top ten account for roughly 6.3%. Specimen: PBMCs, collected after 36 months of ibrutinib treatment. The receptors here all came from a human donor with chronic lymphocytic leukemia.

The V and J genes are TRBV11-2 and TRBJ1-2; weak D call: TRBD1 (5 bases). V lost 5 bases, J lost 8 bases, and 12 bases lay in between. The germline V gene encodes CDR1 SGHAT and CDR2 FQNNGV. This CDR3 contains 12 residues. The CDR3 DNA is TGTGCCAGCAGCCCCCTTCAGGGAGGCTACACCTTC. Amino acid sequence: CASSPLQGGYTF.

The CDR3 DNA is TGTGCCAGCAGCCTACCTCAGGGAGTCGGGACCGGGGAGCTGTTTTTT. Translated, it gives CASSLPQGVGTGELFF. V and J are TRBV7-9 and TRBJ2-2; the D gene could be TRBD1 or TRBD2 (5 bases each). With 5 bases removed from V and 5 bases from J, the gap between germline ends came to 18 bases. The CDR3 loop spans 16 amino acids. In germline, CDR1 is SEHNR, CDR2 FQNEAQ (reference sequence).

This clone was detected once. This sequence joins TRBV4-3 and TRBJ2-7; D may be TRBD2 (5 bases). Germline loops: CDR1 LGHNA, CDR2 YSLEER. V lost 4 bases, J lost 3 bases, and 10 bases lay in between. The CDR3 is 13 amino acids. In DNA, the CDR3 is TGCGCCAGCAGCCTGACTACTATCTACGAGCAGTACTTC. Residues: CASSLTTIYEQYF.

In DNA, the CDR3 is TGTGCCAGCAGCCCCTTTCGACTAGCGGGAGTAGATACGCAGTATTTT. The encoded protein is CASSPFRLAGVDTQYF. The V gene is TRBV7-2, the J gene TRBJ2-3, with 12 bases identical to TRBD2. V dropped 5 bases and J dropped 5; count of bases not matched to a gene: 8. The CDR3 spans 16 residues. CDR1 is SGHTA, CDR2 FQGNSA, per germline.

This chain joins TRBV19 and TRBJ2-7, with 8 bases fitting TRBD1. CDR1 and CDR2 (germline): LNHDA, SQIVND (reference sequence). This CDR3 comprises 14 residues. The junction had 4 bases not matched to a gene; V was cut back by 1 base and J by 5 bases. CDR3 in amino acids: CASSIGQGADEQYF. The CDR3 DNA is TGTGCCAGTAGTATAGGGCAGGGGGCGGACGAGCAGTACTTC. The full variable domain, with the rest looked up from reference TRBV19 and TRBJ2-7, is DGGITQSPKYLFRKEGQNVTLSCEQNLNHDAMYWYRQDPGQGLRLIYYSQIVNDFQKGDIAEGYSVSREKKESFPLTVTSAQKNPTAFYLCASSIGQGADEQYFGPGTRLTVT.

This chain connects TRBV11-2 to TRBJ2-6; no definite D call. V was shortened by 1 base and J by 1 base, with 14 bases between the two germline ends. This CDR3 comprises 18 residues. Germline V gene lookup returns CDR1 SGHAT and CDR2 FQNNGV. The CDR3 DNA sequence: TGTGCCAGCAGCTTAGCGTTCAAAGGGTCTTCTGGGGCCAACGTCCTGACTTTC. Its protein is CASSLAFKGSSGANVLTF.

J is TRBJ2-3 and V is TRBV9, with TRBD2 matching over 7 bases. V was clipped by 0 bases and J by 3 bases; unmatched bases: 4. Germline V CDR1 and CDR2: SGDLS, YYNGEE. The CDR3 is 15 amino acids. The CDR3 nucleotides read TGTGCCAGCAGCGTAGAGGGAGGGTGGACAGATACGCAGTATTTT. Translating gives CASSVEGGWTDTQYF.

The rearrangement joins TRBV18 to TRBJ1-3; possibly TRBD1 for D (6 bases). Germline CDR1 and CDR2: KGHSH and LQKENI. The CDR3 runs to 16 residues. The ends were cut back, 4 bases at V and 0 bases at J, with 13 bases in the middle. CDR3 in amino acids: CASSLAYRDSGNTIYF. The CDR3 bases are TGTGCCAGCTCACTTGCGTACAGGGACTCTGGAAACACCATATATTTT.

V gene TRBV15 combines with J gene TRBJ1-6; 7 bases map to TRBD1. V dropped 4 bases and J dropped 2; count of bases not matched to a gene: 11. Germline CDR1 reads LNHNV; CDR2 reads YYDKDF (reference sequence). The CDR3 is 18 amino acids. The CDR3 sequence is CATSTPGQYSAYNSPLHF. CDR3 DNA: TGTGCCACCAGCACTCCGGGACAGTACAGTGCCTATAATTCACCCCTCCACTTT.

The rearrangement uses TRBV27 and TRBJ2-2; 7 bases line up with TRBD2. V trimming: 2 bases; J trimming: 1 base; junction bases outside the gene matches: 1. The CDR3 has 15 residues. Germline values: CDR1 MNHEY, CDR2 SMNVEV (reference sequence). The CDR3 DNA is TGTGCCAGCAGTTTAGGGAGGGTGAACACCGGGGAGCTGTTTTTT. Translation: CASSLGRVNTGELFF.

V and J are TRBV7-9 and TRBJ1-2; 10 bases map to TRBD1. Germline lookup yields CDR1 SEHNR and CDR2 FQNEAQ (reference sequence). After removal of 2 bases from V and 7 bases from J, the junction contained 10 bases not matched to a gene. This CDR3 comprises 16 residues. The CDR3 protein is CASSLTPTGGAGGYTF. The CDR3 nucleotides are TGTGCCAGCAGCTTAACCCCGACAGGGGGCGCCGGTGGCTACACCTTC.

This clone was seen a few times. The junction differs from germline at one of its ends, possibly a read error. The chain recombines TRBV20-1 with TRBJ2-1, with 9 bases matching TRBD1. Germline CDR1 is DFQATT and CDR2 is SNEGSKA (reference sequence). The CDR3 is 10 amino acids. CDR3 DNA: TGCAGTGCTATCCGTGACAGGGGGGTCTTC. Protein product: CSAIRDRGVF.

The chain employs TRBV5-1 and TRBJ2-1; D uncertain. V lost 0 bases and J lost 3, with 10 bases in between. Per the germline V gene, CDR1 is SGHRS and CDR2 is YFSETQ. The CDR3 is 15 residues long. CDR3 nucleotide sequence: TGCGCCAGCAGCTTGGGCAGCCCTCGCTACAATGAGCAGTTCTTC. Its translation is CASSLGSPRYNEQFF.

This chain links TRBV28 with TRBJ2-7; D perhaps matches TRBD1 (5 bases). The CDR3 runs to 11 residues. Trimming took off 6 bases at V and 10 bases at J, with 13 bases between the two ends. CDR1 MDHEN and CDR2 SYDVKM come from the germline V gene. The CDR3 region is CASRRRGYQYF. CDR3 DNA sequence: TGTGCCAGCAGGAGAAGGGGATATCAGTACTTC.

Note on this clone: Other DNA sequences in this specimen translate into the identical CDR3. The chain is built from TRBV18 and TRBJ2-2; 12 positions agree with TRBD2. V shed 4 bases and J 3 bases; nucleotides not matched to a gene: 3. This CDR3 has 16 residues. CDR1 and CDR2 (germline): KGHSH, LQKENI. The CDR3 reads CASSQRLAGDTGELFF. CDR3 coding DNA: TGTGCCAGCTCACAGCGACTAGCGGGGGACACCGGGGAGCTGTTTTTT.

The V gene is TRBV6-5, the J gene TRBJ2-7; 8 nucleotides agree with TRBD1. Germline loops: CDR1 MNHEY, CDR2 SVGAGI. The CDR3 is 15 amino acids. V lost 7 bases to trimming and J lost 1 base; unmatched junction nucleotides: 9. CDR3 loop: CASTWTGIESYEQYF. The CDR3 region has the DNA TGTGCCAGCACCTGGACAGGGATTGAATCCTACGAGCAGTACTTC.

The CDR3 protein is CAIGDAGLAGQETQYF. CDR3 nucleotide sequence: TGTGCCATCGGAGACGCGGGACTAGCGGGACAAGAGACCCAGTACTTC. This sequence joins TRBV10-3 and TRBJ2-5; 13 bases map to TRBD2. With V trimmed by 8 bases and J by 2 bases, 8 bases remained unmatched. Germline V CDR1 and CDR2: ENHRY, SYGVKD. The CDR3 is made up of 16 amino acids.

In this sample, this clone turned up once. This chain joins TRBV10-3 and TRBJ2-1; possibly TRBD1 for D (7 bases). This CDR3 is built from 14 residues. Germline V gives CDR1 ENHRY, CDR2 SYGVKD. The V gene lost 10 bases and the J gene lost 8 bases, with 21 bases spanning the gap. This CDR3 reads CATGRQGFPYEQFF. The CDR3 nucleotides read TGTGCCACCGGGAGACAGGGCTTCCCATATGAGCAGTTCTTC.

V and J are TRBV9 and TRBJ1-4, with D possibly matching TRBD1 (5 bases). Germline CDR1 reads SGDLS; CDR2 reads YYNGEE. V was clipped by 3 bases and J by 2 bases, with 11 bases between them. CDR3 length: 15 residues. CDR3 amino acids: CASSARGFTNEKLFF. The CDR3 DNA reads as TGTGCCAGCAGCGCGAGGGGTTTTACTAATGAAAAACTGTTTTTT.

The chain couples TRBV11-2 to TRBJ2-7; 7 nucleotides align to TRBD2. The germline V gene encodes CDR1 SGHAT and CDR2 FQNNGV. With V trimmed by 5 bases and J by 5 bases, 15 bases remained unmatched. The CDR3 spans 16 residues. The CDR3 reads CASSPPGLGLGDEQYF. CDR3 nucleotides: TGTGCCAGCAGCCCCCCCGGTTTAGGACTAGGGGACGAGCAGTACTTC. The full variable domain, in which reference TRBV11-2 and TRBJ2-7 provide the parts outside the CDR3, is EAGVAQSPRYKIIEKRQSVAFWCNPISGHATLYWYQQILGQGPKLLIQFQNNGVVDDSQLPKDRFSAERLKGVDSTLKIQPAKLEDSAVYLCASSPPGLGLGDEQYFGPGTRLTVT.

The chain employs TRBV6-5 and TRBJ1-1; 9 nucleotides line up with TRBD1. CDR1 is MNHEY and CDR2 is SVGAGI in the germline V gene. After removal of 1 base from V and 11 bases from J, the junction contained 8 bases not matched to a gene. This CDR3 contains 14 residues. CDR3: CASSYYGTGTKAFF. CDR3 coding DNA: TGTGCCAGCAGTTACTACGGGACAGGGACGAAGGCTTTCTTT.

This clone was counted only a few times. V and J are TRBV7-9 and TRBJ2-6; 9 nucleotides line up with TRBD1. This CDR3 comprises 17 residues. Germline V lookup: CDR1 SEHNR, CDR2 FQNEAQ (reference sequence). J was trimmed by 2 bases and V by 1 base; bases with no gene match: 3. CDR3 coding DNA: TGTGCCAGCAGCTTAGGGGACAGGGCGGCTGGGGCCAACGTCCTGACTTTC. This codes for CASSLGDRAAGANVLTF.

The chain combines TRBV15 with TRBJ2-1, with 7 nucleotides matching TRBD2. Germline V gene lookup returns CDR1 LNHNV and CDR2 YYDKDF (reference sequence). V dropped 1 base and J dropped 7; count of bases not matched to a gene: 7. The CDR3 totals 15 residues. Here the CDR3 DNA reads TGTGCCACCAGCAGAGGGACTAGGAATTTTAATGAGCAGTTCTTC. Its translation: CATSRGTRNFNEQFF. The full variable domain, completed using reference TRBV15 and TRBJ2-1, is DAMVIQNPRYQVTQFGKPVTLSCSQTLNHNVMYWYQQKSSQAPKLLFHYYDKDFNNEADTPDNFQSRRPNTSFCFLDIRSPGLGDTAMYLCATSRGTRNFNEQFFGPGTRLTVL.

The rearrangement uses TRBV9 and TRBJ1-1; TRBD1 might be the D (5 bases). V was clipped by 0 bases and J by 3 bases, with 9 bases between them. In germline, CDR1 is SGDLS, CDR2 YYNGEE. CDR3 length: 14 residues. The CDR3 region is CASSVGRAHTEAFF. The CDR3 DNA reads TGTGCCAGCAGCGTAGGCAGGGCACACACTGAAGCTTTCTTT.

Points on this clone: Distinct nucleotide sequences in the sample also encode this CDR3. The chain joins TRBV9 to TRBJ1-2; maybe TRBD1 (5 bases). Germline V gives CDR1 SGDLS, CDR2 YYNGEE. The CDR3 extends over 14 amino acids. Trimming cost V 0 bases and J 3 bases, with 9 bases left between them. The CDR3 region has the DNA TGTGCCAGCAGCGTAGCGGGGGGGTACTATGGCTACACCTTC. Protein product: CASSVAGGYYGYTF.

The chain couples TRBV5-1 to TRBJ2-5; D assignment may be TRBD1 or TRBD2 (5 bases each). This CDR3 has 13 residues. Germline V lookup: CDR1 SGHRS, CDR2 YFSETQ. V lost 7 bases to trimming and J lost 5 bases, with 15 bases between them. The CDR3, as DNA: TGCGCCAGCGGGACGGCGATTGCGGAGACCCAGTACTTC. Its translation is CASGTAIAETQYF. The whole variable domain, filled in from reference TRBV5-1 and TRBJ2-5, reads KAGVTQTPRYLIKTRGQQVTLSCSPISGHRSVSWYQQTPGQGLQFLFEYFSETQRNKGNFPGRFSGRQFSNSRSEMNVSTLELGDSALYLCASGTAIAETQYFGPGTRLLVL.

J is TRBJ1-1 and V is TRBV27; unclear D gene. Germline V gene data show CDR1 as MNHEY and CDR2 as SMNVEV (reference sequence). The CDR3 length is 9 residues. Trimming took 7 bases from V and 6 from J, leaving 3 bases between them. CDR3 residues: CASNPEAFF. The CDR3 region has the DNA TGTGCCAGCAACCCTGAAGCTTTCTTT.

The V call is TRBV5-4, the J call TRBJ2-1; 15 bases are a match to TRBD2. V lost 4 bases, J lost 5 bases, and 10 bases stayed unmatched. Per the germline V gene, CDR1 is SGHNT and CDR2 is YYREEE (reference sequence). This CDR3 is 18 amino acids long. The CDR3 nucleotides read TGTGCCAGCAGCCTCCCAGGACTAGCGGGGGGGCCCGACAATGAGCAGTTCTTC. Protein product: CASSLPGLAGGPDNEQFF. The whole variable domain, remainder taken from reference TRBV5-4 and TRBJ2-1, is ETGVTQSPTHLIKTRGQQVTLRCSSQSGHNTVSWYQQALGQGPQFIFQYYREEENGRGNFPPRFSGLQFPNYSSELNVNALELDDSALYLCASSLPGLAGGPDNEQFFGPGTRLTVL.

CDR3 coding DNA: TGTGCCAGCAGCTCCATAGCGGGGGGGCGGTTCTTC. It specifies CASSSIAGGRFF. The genes are TRBV7-8 and TRBJ2-1, with 11 bases lining up with TRBD2. Germline CDR1 is SGHVS and CDR2 is FQNEAQ. The CDR3 covers 12 residues. Trimming took 4 bases from V and 15 from J; bases not matched to a gene: 5.

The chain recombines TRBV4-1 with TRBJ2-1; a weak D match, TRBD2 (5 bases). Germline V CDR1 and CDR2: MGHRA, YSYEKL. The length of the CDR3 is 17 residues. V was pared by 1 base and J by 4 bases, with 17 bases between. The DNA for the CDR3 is TGCGCCAGCAGCCAAGCAAGAAGCGGCATTCTTTACAATGAGCAGTTCTTC. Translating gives CASSQARSGILYNEQFF.